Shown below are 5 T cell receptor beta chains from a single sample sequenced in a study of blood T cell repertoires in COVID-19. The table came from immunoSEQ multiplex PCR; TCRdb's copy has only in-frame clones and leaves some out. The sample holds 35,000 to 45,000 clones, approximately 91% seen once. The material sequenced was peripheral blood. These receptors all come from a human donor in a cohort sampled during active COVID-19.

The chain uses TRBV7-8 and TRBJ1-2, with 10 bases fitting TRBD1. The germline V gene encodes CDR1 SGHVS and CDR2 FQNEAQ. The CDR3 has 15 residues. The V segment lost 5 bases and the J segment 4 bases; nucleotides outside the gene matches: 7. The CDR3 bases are TGTGCCAGCAGCCCCGCCGGGACAGGGGCCTATGGCTACACCTTC. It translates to CASSPAGTGAYGYTF.

The CDR3 loop reads CASSEGNRRLSNQPQHF. For the CDR3, the DNA is TGTGCCAGCAGTGAAGGAAATAGGAGGCTTAGCAATCAGCCCCAGCATTTT. J is TRBJ1-5 and V is TRBV6-1; no clear D gene. Between the trimmed V and J ends, which lost 1 base and 0 bases, there was a span of 13 bases. CDR3 length: 17 amino acids. The germline V gene encodes CDR1 MNHNS and CDR2 SASEGT.

CDR3 DNA sequence: TGTGCCAGCAGTATCTTAACAGGGAGTAATTCACCCCTCCACTTT. The encoded protein is CASSILTGSNSPLHF. The genes are TRBV13 and TRBJ1-6; D is possibly TRBD1 (6 bases). Trimming pared 6 bases from V and 6 bases from J, leaving 15 bases between. The CDR3 runs 15 residues. Germline CDR1 is PRHDT and CDR2 is FYEKMQ (reference sequence).

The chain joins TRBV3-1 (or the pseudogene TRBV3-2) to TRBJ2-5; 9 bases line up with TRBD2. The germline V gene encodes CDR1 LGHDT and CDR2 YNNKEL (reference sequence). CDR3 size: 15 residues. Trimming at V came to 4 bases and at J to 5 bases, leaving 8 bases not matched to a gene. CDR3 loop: CASSRLAGKVETQYF. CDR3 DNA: TGTGCCAGCAGCCGGCTAGCGGGGAAGGTTGAGACCCAGTACTTC.

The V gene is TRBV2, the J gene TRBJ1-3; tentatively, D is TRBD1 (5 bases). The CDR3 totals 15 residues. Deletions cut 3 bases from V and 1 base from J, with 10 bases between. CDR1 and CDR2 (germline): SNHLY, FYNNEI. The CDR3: CASSEMGGSGNTIYF. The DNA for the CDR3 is TGTGCCAGCAGTGAGATGGGGGGGTCTGGAAACACCATATATTTT.